This T cell receptor (beta chain) is from a study of control samples from healthy donors and cancer patients (dated by TCRdb to 2018 to 2020). As to this clone: The target of this receptor is not known. Base qualities are missing; no much larger clone stands one base away.

The CDR3 runs 16 residues from the cysteine to the phenylalanine. Only the CDR3 portion is preserved as DNA: 48 bases, with reading frame beginning at the first base. Clipping removes 1 base from V and 8 bases from J, with 9 as the unmatched junction base count. The germline V gene sets CDR1 to SGHDT and CDR2 to YYEEEE. The library was generated by the immunoSEQ multiplex PCR assay. Drawn from immuneACCESS, this table holds only the in-frame rearrangements with V and J called that TCRdb kept. Clones are partly lost; checked studies trace under half to an unresolved V gene and leave the rest unexplained. The sample includes some 220,000 clones, with around 94% observed a single time. Together, the top ten hold approximately 1.5% of the sample.

Specimen: blood. The chain is assembled from TRBV5-6 and TRBJ1-6; 7 bases in the middle match TRBD1. The clonotype comes from a man aged 45-65 years in good health. The bases are TGTGCCAGCAGCTTGTCCGGGACAGATTATTATTCACCCCTCCACTTT. It is translated as CASSLSGTDYYSPLHF. The variable domain in full, with residues beyond the CDR3 obtained from the reference TRBV5-6 and TRBJ1-6 genes, is DAGVTQSPTHLIKTRGQQVTLRCSPKSGHDTVSWYQQALGQGPQFIFQYYEEEERQRGNFPDRFSGHQFPNYSSELNVNALLLGDSALYLCASSLSGTDYYSPLHFGNGTRLTVT.